This TCR beta chain stems from a study of human T cells and chemical hapten exposure. Overall study: Alopecia areata, totalis or universalis was found in mostly female patients. Study-wide results and limits: Compared to controls, expanded TCRs made significantly more large clusters of similar CDR3s.

From germline, CDR1 is SGHVS and CDR2 FQNEAQ. Trimming at V came to 1 base and at J to 2 bases, leaving 2 bases not matched to a gene. The length of the CDR3 is 16 residues. In the source study's methods: A per-sample median of 95,638 TCRs was observed, with a range of roughly 20,000 to 690,600. Using its own MiXCR run on the RACE reads, TCRdb lists one record per CDR3 protein. TCRdb, not the authors, supplied the V and J calls. Among over 50,000 distinct CDR3 sequences listed, 8.5% to 10% were seen once. There are many counts of this clonotype. What it binds is not known. Time point of the sample: pre-sensitization, week 0. Documented treatment: therapeutic diphenylcyclopropenone sensitization with weekly scalp DPC. Blood, whole and unfractionated, served as the source for total RNA extraction.

The rearrangement uses TRBV7-8 and TRBJ1-1; 12 bases line up with TRBD1. The input for sequencing was whole blood, taken in connection with sensitization to the hapten diphenylcyclopropenone (DPC). This receptor was taken from a woman in her twenties or thirties with alopecia areata. Some clones in this sample may be carry-over from other donors' samples. The CDR3 region is CASSLGDRGRNTEAFF. As DNA, the CDR3 is TGTGCCAGCAGCTTAGGGGACAGGGGGCGAAACACTGAAGCTTTCTTT.